Detailed here is one T cell receptor (beta chain). Its specificity is not known. Assay used: immunoSEQ multiplex PCR; TCRdb lists only in-frame clones, some missing. The sample yields tens of thousands of clones, over 75% seen once. The sample originates from a study of OX40 agonist ivuxolimab in advanced cancers. The overall study: Patients with hepatocellular carcinoma, melanoma, renal cell or head and neck cancer made up the dose-escalation patients.

The length of the CDR3 is 18 residues. CDR1 and CDR2 (germline): LGHNA, YNFKEQ. Notes on the study in general: Expanded clones were, on average, more numerous in CD8+ T cells than in CD4+. Expansion of clones was among the lowest in partial responders at 0.1-3.0 mg/kg.

This specimen was CD4+ or CD8+ T cells sorted from blood, taken in a trial of the OX40 agonist ivuxolimab. This chain connects TRBV4-2 to TRBJ2-5; 12 bases line up with TRBD1. Gene TRBJ2-7 matches the end of the DNA better, so the J call may be wrong. The clonotype was recovered from an adult with an advanced solid tumor such as melanoma, head and neck, liver or kidney cancer. CDR3 DNA sequence: TGTGCCAGCAGCCATCTACTACCCGGGACAGGGGGCGGCAACGAGCAGTACTTC. Its protein product is CASSHLLPGTGGGNEQYF.